These T cell receptor beta chains were read from a single sample in a study of shared clonotypes between healthy human individuals. TCRdb's copy holds only in-frame clones and misses some; the assay was immunoSEQ multiplex PCR. Here the sample spans 1 million to 1.2 million clones, around three quarters being singletons. Sequenced material: memory CD4+ T cells from PBMCs. Receptor source: a young man in good health. Some clones in this sample may be carry-over from other donors' samples. CDR3s include the opening cysteine and the closing phenylalanine or tryptophan. A D gene is named only where the DNA matches it firmly. The size of a clone is reported for some rows only, either as once, few or many, or as a class for expanded clones.

TRBD2	-	TRBV6-1	TRBJ2-7	CASSSTSGSSEQYF	TGTGCCAGCAGCTCGACTAGCGGGAGTTCCGAGCAGTACTTC
TRBD2	-	TRBV5-6	TRBJ2-3	CASSQLRTSGRGDTQYF	TGTGCCAGCAGCCAACTAAGGACTAGCGGGAGGGGAGATACGCAGTATTTT
TRBD1	-	TRBV5-6	TRBJ1-2	CASSWDRGGGYTF	TGTGCCAGCAGCTGGGACAGGGGGGGCGGCTACACCTTC
-	-	TRBV19	TRBJ2-2	CASSIQYQSTGELFF	TGTGCCAGTAGTATTCAATACCAGAGCACCGGGGAGCTGTTTTTT
-	-	TRBV27	TRBJ2-7	CASSWRPFGEQYF	TGTGCCAGCAGTTGGCGCCCTTTTGGCGAGCAGTACTTC
-	few	TRBV6-5	TRBJ1-2	CASRGGHGYTF	TGTGCCAGCAGGGGGGGCCATGGCTACACCTTC
-	-	TRBV20-1	TRBJ2-3	CSASPEDTQYF	TGCAGTGCTTCCCCTGAGGATACGCAGTATTTT
-	-	TRBV28	TRBJ1-2	CASSRTGNYGYTF	TGTGCCAGCAGTAGGACGGGGAACTATGGCTACACCTTC
-	few	TRBV7-9	TRBJ2-2	CASSSGTLNTGELFF	TGTGCCAGCAGCTCCGGGACACTCAACACCGGGGAGCTGTTTTTT
-	-	TRBV9	TRBJ1-1	CAPRWVCEAFF	TGTGCCCCGAGGTGGGTGTGTGAAGCTTTCTTT
-	once	TRBV7-9	TRBJ2-7	CASSLSWRQGGSASYEQYF	TGTGCCAGCAGCTTATCATGGAGGCAGGGGGGTTCGGCTTCCTACGAGCAGTACTTC
-	-	TRBV30	TRBJ1-5	CAWSVHREGQPQHF	TGTGCCTGGAGTGTACACAGGGAAGGTCAGCCCCAGCATTTT
TRBD2	-	TRBV5-1	TRBJ2-3	CASSLGLAASTDTQYF	TGCGCCAGCAGCTTGGGACTAGCGGCTAGCACAGATACGCAGTATTTT
TRBD2	-	TRBV5-4	TRBJ2-1	CASSLASGRAVVKNEQFF	TGTGCCAGCAGCTTGGCTAGCGGGAGGGCCGTGGTAAAGAATGAGCAGTTCTTC
-	once	TRBV6-6	TRBJ2-1	CASSYEYQDTFF	TGTGCCAGCAGTTACGAGTATCAGGATACGTTCTTC
TRBD2	-	TRBV18	TRBJ2-4	CASSPGLAGEAPPKNIQYF	TGTGCCAGCTCACCGGGACTAGCGGGAGAGGCCCCTCCCAAAAACATTCAGTACTTC
TRBD1	-	TRBV6-1	TRBJ1-1	CATQGGWNTEAFF	TGTGCCACCCAGGGGGGGTGGAACACTGAAGCTTTCTTT
-	-	TRBV4-2	TRBJ1-1	CASSQPGDNTEAFF	TGTGCCAGCAGCCAACCAGGGGACAACACTGAAGCTTTCTTT
-	-	TRBV19	TRBJ2-4	CASSPGQLLAKNIQYF	TGTGCCAGTAGTCCGGGGCAACTCCTAGCCAAAAACATTCAGTACTTC
TRBD1	-	TRBV6-5	TRBJ1-4	CASRPGQRNEKLFF	TGTGCCAGCAGACCGGGACAGAGGAATGAAAAACTGTTTTTT
-	-	TRBV4-3	TRBJ2-3	CASSQDWTTADTQYF	TGCGCCAGCAGCCAAGATTGGACGACTGCAGATACGCAGTATTTT
TRBD2	few	TRBV2	TRBJ2-3	CASNKREGRADTQYF	TGTGCCAGCAATAAGCGGGAGGGCCGAGCAGATACGCAGTATTTT
-	-	TRBV4-1	TRBJ2-7	CASSQAAGSYEQYF	TGCGCCAGCAGCCAAGCAGCAGGCTCCTACGAGCAGTACTTC
-	once	TRBV28	TRBJ2-1	CASSLFGGGKFF	TGTGCCAGCAGTTTATTCGGCGGTGGGAAGTTCTTC
-	-	TRBV7-3	TRBJ2-3	CASSNSRDPADTQYF	TGTGCCAGCAGCAACAGCCGGGACCCGGCGGATACGCAGTATTTT
-	few	TRBV19	TRBJ2-1	CASSPSGTTGLLNEQFF	TGTGCCAGTAGTCCTTCCGGGACCACAGGGCTACTGAATGAGCAGTTCTTC
-	-	TRBV5-1	TRBJ2-2	CASSLEGTGELFF	TGCGCCAGCAGCCTGGAGGGCACCGGGGAGCTGTTTTTT
-	-	TRBV29-1	TRBJ2-5	CSGCLETQYF	TGCAGCGGGTGCCTCGAGACCCAGTACTTC
-	-	TRBV9	TRBJ2-2	CASSPTGLPSGELFF	TGTGCCAGCAGCCCGACGGGACTGCCTTCGGGGGAGCTGTTTTTT
TRBD2	-	TRBV29-1	TRBJ2-5	CSSRRSSGTQETQYF	TGCAGCTCCCGGAGGTCTAGCGGGACTCAAGAGACCCAGTACTTC
-	-	TRBV30	TRBJ1-1	CAWSTQTGKTEAFF	TGTGCCTGGAGTACACAAACAGGGAAGACTGAAGCTTTCTTT
-	once	TRBV28	TRBJ2-2	CASSKQRRTGGELFF	TGTGCCAGCAGTAAACAGCGCCGTACTGGCGGGGAGCTGTTTTTT
-	-	TRBV7-9	TRBJ1-1	CASSSISGAEAFF	TGTGCCAGCAGCTCGATTTCAGGGGCAGAAGCTTTCTTT
TRBD1	-	TRBV30	TRBJ2-5	CAWSWGTGGQYF	TGTGCCTGGAGTTGGGGGACAGGGGGGCAGTACTTC
-	-	TRBV5-1	TRBJ2-3	CASSPLSDTQYF	TGCGCCAGCAGCCCCCTGTCCGATACGCAGTATTTT
TRBD1	-	TRBV6-1	TRBJ1-2	CASMYGTGYGYTF	TGTGCCAGCATGTACGGGACAGGGTATGGCTACACCTTC
-	-	TRBV10-3	TRBJ2-5	CAISARQAQETQYF	TGTGCCATCAGTGCTCGACAGGCTCAAGAGACCCAGTACTTC
TRBD1	-	TRBV7-3	TRBJ2-7	CASSPGQGFYEQYF	TGTGCCAGCAGCCCGGGACAGGGGTTCTACGAGCAGTACTTC
-	-	TRBV19	TRBJ1-2	CASRSLSGRDWCYTF	TGTGCCAGCCGATCTTTGTCGGGTCGCGACTGGTGCTACACCTTC
-	-	TRBV7-8	TRBJ2-1	CASSPGAHYNEQFF	TGTGCCAGCAGCCCGGGGGCCCATTACAATGAGCAGTTCTTC
-	many	TRBV4-1	TRBJ1-1	CASSPREGGRNTEAFF	TGCGCCAGCAGCCCCAGAGAGGGGGGAAGGAACACTGAAGCTTTCTTT
TRBD1	-	TRBV28	TRBJ1-5	CASRGTGVSNQPQHF	TGTGCCAGCAGGGGGACAGGCGTCAGCAATCAGCCCCAGCATTTT